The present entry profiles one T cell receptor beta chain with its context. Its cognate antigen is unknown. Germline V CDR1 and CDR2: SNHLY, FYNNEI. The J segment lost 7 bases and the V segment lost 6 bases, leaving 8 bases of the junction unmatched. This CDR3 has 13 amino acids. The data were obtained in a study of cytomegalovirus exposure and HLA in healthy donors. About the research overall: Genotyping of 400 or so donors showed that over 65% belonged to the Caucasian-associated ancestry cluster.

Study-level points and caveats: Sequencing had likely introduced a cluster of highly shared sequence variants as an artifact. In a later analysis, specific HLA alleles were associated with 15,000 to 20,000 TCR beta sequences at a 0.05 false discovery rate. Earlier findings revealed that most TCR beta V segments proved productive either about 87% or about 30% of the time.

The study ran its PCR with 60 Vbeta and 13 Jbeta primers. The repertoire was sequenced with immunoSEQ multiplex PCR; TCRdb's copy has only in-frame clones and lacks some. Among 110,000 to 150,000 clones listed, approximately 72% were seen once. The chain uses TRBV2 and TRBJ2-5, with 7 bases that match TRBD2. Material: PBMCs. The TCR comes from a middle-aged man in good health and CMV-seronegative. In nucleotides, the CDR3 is TGTGCCAGCAGCCCCGGCGGGAGTGGGACCCAGTACTTC. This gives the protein CASSPGGSGTQYF.